Described below is a single TCR beta chain sequence and its context. TCRdb's table, derived via immunoSEQ multiplex PCR, lists solely in-frame clones and lacks some. The table lists around 30,000 clones, 84% of them singletons. This record comes from a study of OX40 agonist ivuxolimab in advanced cancers. Whole-study context: Partial responses were achieved by three patients, of whom one had hepatocellular carcinoma and two had cutaneous melanoma.

V shed 2 bases, J shed 7 bases, and the junction held 9 bases outside the gene matches. The CDR3 contains 16 residues. Looked up from germline, CDR1 is SQVTM and CDR2 is ANQGSEA. People who had autoimmune disease history or systemic immunosuppression were excluded. The sample was CD4+ or CD8+ T cells sorted from blood, taken in a trial of the OX40 agonist ivuxolimab. This clonotype was sampled from an adult with an advanced solid tumor such as melanoma, head and neck, liver or kidney cancer. The chain combines TRBV29-1 with TRBJ2-1, with 12 positions matching TRBD2. CDR3 nucleotide sequence: TGCAGCGTTGAAAAACTAGCGGGAGGCTTTGTTAATGAGCAGTTCTTC. It yields the protein CSVEKLAGGFVNEQFF.